What follows are 21 T cell receptor beta chains derived from one specimen sequenced in a study of metastatic and nonmetastatic thyroid tumors. MiXCR re-clonotyped the PCR reads for TCRdb. The sample consists of 30,000 to 35,000 clones, 20% to 25% of them appearing once. No treatment of any kind had been given to any patient before thyroid surgery. The material sequenced was tumor tissue. All receptors come from a male donor with papillary thyroid cancer or a benign thyroid nodule (not recorded which). Some clones in this sample may be carry-over from other donors' samples.

V gene TRBV6-2 or TRBV6-3 combines with J gene TRBJ1-1; D might be TRBD1 (5 bases). Trimming pared 0 bases from V and 6 bases from J, leaving 5 bases between. CDR1 is MNHEY and CDR2 is SVGEGT in the germline V gene. The CDR3 has 12 residues. The CDR3 loop is CASSYSTAEAFF. Here the CDR3 DNA reads TGTGCCAGCAGTTACTCGACAGCTGAAGCTTTCTTT.

Relative to its sample, this clone is medium-sized. V gene TRBV5-1 combines with J gene TRBJ2-7; D is undetermined. Trimming removed 0 bases from V and 0 bases from J, with 4 bases in between. The CDR3 sequence is 13 residues long. Germline V gene sequence: CDR1 SGHRS, CDR2 YFSETQ. The CDR3 region is CASSLDNSYEQYF. For the CDR3, the DNA is TGCGCCAGCAGCTTGGACAACTCCTACGAGCAGTACTTC.

At least ten counts were recorded for this clone. V and J are TRBV20-1 and TRBJ1-5; 9 nucleotides align to TRBD1. With V trimmed by 2 bases and J by 5 bases, 4 bases remained unmatched. Germline-derived CDR1 and CDR2 are DFQATT and SNEGSKA (reference sequence). The CDR3 runs 14 residues. DNA for the CDR3: TGCAGTGCTAGATGGACAGGGGCTGATCAGCCCCAGCATTTT. Its protein is CSARWTGADQPQHF.

This clone occurred many times. The chain uses TRBV2 and TRBJ2-1; 7 nucleotides agree with TRBD2. Germline values: CDR1 SNHLY, CDR2 FYNNEI. The CDR3 covers 15 residues. J lost 2 bases, V lost 2 bases, and 3 bases had no gene match. CDR3 residues: CASSEIAGPYNEQFF. The CDR3 DNA reads TGTGCCAGCAGTGAAATAGCGGGCCCCTACAATGAGCAGTTCTTC.

This clone came up a few times. At one end, the junction sequence differs from germline, possibly due to a read error. The V call is TRBV6-2 or TRBV6-3, the J call TRBJ2-2; perhaps TRBD2 as D (6 bases). This CDR3 comprises 15 residues. Germline V gene lookup returns CDR1 MNHEY and CDR2 SVGEGT. DNA of the CDR3: TGTGCCACCAGTGTGGGAGGAAGGGACACCGGGGAGCTGTTTTTT. It encodes CATSVGGRDTGELFF.

This clone has ten or more counts. This chain joins TRBV11-2 and TRBJ2-2; D possibly corresponds to TRBD1 (5 bases). This CDR3 region has 14 residues. Between the trimmed V and J ends, which lost 2 bases and 3 bases, there was a span of 7 bases. The germline V gene has CDR1 SGHAT and CDR2 FQNNGV. The DNA of the CDR3 is TGTGCCAGCAGCTTATTCAGGGACACCGGGGAGCTGTTTTTT. Translated: CASSLFRDTGELFF.

This clone was seen at least ten times. This rearrangement joins TRBV18 to TRBJ1-1; perhaps TRBD1 as D (6 bases). The CDR3 consists of 14 residues. Trimming shortened V by 8 bases and J by 3 bases, and 16 bases separated the two germline ends. The germline V gene encodes CDR1 KGHSH and CDR2 LQKENI. The CDR3 sequence: CASTPGGPDTEAFF. The CDR3 nucleotides read TGTGCCAGCACCCCCGGGGGGCCTGACACTGAAGCTTTCTTT. The full variable domain, in which reference TRBV18 and TRBJ1-1 provide the parts outside the CDR3, is NAGVMQNPRHLVRRRGQEARLRCSPMKGHSHVYWYRQLPEEGLKFMVYLQKENIIDESGMPKERFSAEFPKEGPSILRIQQVVRGDSAAYFCASTPGGPDTEAFFGQGTRLTVV.

This clone was seen many times. Other DNA sequences within the sample encode an identical CDR3. The gene calls are TRBV18 and TRBJ1-1; D is uncertain. Deletions cut 7 bases from V and 3 bases from J, with 18 bases between. This CDR3 has 15 residues. Germline V CDR1 and CDR2: KGHSH, LQKENI. CDR3 loop: CASFTSSLRDTEAFF. CDR3 DNA: TGTGCCAGCTTCACCAGTAGTCTCCGAGACACTGAAGCTTTCTTT.

Judged by abundance, this clone is medium-sized (0.01 to 0.1%). The chain links TRBV19 to TRBJ1-5; possibly TRBD1 for D (5 bases). Germline assignment: CDR1 LNHDA and CDR2 SQIVND (reference sequence). CDR3 length: 14 amino acids. Deletions cut 5 bases from V and 5 bases from J, with 13 bases between. CDR3 nucleotides: TGTGCCAGTAGTTCAGGCAGGGCCTATCAGCCCCAGCATTTT. Protein sequence: CASSSGRAYQPQHF.

In this sample, this clone turned up many times. V is TRBV6-2 or TRBV6-3 and J is TRBJ1-5; 9 bases line up with TRBD1. Trimming cost V 6 bases and J 4 bases; bases outside gene matches: 4. This CDR3 has 14 amino acids. CDR1 and CDR2 (germline): MNHEY, SVGEGT. In DNA form, the CDR3 reads TGTGCCAGCAGCACACAGGGGGCAAATCAGCCCCAGCATTTT. Amino acids: CASSTQGANQPQHF.

This clone is classed as medium-sized. This chain links TRBV20-1 with TRBJ2-7; 8 bases map to TRBD1. Per the germline V gene, CDR1 is DFQATT and CDR2 is SNEGSKA (reference sequence). With 0 bases clipped from V and 3 bases from J, the junction kept 7 bases outside the gene matches. The CDR3 consists of 15 residues. For the CDR3, the DNA is TGCAGTGCTAGAGAGCGGACAGGGACCCTCTACGAGCAGTACTTC. Residues: CSARERTGTLYEQYF.

This clone was found many times. This chain links TRBV6-1 with TRBJ2-5, with 9 bases lining up with TRBD2. V trimming: 6 bases; J trimming: 5 bases; junction bases outside the gene matches: 10. The CDR3 is 15 amino acids. The germline CDR1 and CDR2 sequences are MNHNS and SASEGT. In nucleotides, the CDR3 is TGTGCCAGCAGCCGCGGGAGGGGGGTTTCGGAGACCCAGTACTTC. Encoded protein: CASSRGRGVSETQYF.

This clone has ten or more counts. This chain joins TRBV3-1 and TRBJ1-1; the D is unclear. Trimming removed 5 bases from V and 4 bases from J, with 17 bases in between. The CDR3 covers 15 residues. Per germline, CDR1 LGHDT and CDR2 YNNKEL (reference sequence). CDR3 sequence: CASSTGVLRGTEAFF. The DNA for the CDR3 is TGTGCCAGCAGCACGGGCGTTTTGCGGGGCACTGAAGCTTTCTTT.

This clone was observed many times. CDR3 protein: CASSGGLTNSPLHF. CDR3 sequence (DNA): TGCGCCAGCAGCGGCGGACTGACAAATTCACCCCTCCACTTT. The chain recombines TRBV5-1 with TRBJ1-6; D gene ambiguous. CDR1 and CDR2 from the germline V gene are SGHRS and YFSETQ. V shed 4 bases and J shed 7 bases, with 12 bases lying between them. This CDR3 is built from 14 residues.

This clone was recorded at least ten times. The chain links TRBV9 to TRBJ2-7; 9 bases agree with TRBD1. After removal of 5 bases from V and 1 base from J, the junction contained 1 base not matched to a gene. The CDR3 contains 13 residues. The germline V gene has CDR1 SGDLS and CDR2 YYNGEE. The CDR3 DNA sequence: TGTGCCAGCAGTGGACAGGGGTCCTACGAGCAGTACTTC. Translating gives CASSGQGSYEQYF. Supplemented by reference TRBV9 and TRBJ2-7, the full variable domain reads DSGVTQTPKHLITATGQRVTLRCSPRSGDLSVYWYQQSLDQGLQFLIQYYNGEERAKGNILERFSAQQFPDLHSELNLSSLELGDSALYFCASSGQGSYEQYFGPGTRLTVT.

There are a few counts of this clone. At one boundary the junction diverges from the germline segment, which might be a read error. The chain combines TRBV6-2 or TRBV6-3 with TRBJ2-1; 8 nucleotides align to TRBD2. Germline V lookup: CDR1 MNHEY, CDR2 SVGEGT. CDR3 size: 18 residues. The CDR3 region is CASSYVTVTSGTYNEQFF. The CDR3 DNA reads TGCGCCAGCAGTTACGTAACCGTTACTAGCGGAACCTACAATGAGCAGTTCTTC.

Only a few counts were recorded for this clone. V gene TRBV9 combines with J gene TRBJ2-3; D might be TRBD2 (5 bases). Trimming stripped 4 bases from V and 2 bases from J, with 14 bases between. This CDR3 region has 15 residues. In germline, CDR1 is SGDLS, CDR2 YYNGEE. The CDR3 loop reads CASSMTISPTDTQYF. CDR3 DNA: TGTGCCAGCAGCATGACTATCTCACCCACAGATACGCAGTATTTT.

This clone showed up just a few times. The CDR3: CASSYRRQGWGSPLHF. DNA for the CDR3: TGTGCCAGCAGTTATCGGCGACAGGGGTGGGGTTCACCCCTCCACTTT. V is TRBV6-5 and J is TRBJ1-6, with TRBD1 matching 8 bases. This CDR3 comprises 16 residues. V trimming: 3 bases; J trimming: 9 bases; junction bases outside the gene matches: 10. Germline CDR1 reads MNHEY; CDR2 reads SVGAGI.

Concerning this clone itself: Germline and junction disagree at one end, which may indicate a read error. The J gene is TRBJ2-2, the V gene TRBV20-1, with D possibly being TRBD1 (6 bases). The CDR3 sequence is 14 residues long. Germline-derived CDR1 and CDR2 are DFQATT and SNEGSKA (reference sequence). In DNA, the CDR3 is TGCAGTGCGCGACGGGACATGAACACCTGGGAGCTGTTTTTT. Residues: CSARRDMNTWELFF.

This clone was counted at least ten times. This chain links TRBV7-9 with TRBJ2-7; tentative D call: TRBD1 (6 bases). The CDR3 is made up of 13 amino acids. The ends were cut back, 1 base at V and 7 bases at J, with 11 bases in the middle. From germline, CDR1 is SEHNR and CDR2 FQNEAQ (reference sequence). The CDR3 nucleotides are TGTGCCAGCAGCTTAGAACAGGGTCTTGAGCAGTACTTC. Amino acid sequence: CASSLEQGLEQYF.

This clone was found many times. The chain couples TRBV24-1 to TRBJ2-3, with D perhaps assigned TRBD1 or TRBD2 (5 bases each). Germline V gene sequence: CDR1 KGHDR, CDR2 SFDVKD. The CDR3 loop spans 17 amino acids. Deletions cut 5 bases from V and 2 bases from J, with 19 bases between. The CDR3 region has the DNA TGTGCCACCAGTGCCTACGAAACGGGACGGAACACAGATACGCAGTATTTT. As protein: CATSAYETGRNTDTQYF.